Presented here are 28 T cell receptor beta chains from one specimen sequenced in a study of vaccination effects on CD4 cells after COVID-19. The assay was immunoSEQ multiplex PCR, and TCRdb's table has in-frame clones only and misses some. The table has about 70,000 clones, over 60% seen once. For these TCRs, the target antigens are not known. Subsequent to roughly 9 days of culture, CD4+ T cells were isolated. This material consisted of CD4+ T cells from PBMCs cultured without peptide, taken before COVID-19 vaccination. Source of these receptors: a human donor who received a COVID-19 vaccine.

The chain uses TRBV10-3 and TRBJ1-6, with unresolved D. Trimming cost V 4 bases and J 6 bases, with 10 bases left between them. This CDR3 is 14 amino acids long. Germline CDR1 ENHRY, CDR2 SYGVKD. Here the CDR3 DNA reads TGTGCCATCAGTGTTGCGAATTCTAATTCACCCCTCCACTTT. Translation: CAISVANSNSPLHF.

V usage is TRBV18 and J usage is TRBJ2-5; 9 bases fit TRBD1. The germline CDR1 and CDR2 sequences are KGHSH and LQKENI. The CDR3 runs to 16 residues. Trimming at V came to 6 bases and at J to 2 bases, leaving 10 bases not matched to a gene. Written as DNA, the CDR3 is TGTGCCAGCTCTAATCGCGAGACAGGGGGTCAAGAGACCCAGTACTTC. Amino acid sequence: CASSNRETGGQETQYF.

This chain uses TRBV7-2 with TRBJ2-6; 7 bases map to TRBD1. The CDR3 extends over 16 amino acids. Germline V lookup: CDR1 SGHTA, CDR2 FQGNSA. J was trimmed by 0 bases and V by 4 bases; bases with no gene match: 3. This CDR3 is CASSWGQNSGANVLTF. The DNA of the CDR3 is TGTGCCAGCAGCTGGGGACAGAACTCTGGGGCCAACGTCCTGACTTTC.

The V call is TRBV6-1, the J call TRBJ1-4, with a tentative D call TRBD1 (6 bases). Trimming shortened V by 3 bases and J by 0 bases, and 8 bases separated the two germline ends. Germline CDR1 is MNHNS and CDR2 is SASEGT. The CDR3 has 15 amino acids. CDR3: CASSDRGATNEKLFF. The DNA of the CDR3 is TGTGCCAGCAGTGACAGGGGTGCAACTAATGAAAAACTGTTTTTT.

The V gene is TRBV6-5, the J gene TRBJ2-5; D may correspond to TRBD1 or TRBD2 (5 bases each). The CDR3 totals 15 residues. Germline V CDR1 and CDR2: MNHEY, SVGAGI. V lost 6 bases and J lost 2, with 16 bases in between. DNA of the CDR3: TGTGCCAGCAGCCCCTCCGGGGCCTGGCAAGAGACCCAGTACTTC. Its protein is CASSPSGAWQETQYF.

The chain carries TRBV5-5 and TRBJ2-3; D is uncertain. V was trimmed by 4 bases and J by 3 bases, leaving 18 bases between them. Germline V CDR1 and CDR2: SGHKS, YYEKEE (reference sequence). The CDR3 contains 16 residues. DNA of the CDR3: TGTGCCAGCAGCCAAGCACCTAATATCATAACAGATACGCAGTATTTT. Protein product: CASSQAPNIITDTQYF.

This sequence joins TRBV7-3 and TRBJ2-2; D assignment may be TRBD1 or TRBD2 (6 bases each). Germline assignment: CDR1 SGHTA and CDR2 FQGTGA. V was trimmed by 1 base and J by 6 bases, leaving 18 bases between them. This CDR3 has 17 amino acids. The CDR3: CASSLRGAQQAAGELFF. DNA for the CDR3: TGTGCCAGCAGCTTAAGGGGGGCCCAACAGGCAGCCGGGGAGCTGTTTTTT.

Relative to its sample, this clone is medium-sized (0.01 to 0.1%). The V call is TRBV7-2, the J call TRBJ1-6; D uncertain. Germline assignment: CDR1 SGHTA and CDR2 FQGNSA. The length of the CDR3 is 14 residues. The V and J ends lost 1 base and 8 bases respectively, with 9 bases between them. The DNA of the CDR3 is TGTGCCAGCAGCTTAGATGTGGGGTATTCACCCCTCCACTTT. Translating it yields CASSLDVGYSPLHF. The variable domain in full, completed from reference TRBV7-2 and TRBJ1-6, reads GAGVSQSPSNKVTEKGKDVELRCDPISGHTALYWYRQSLGQGLEFLIYFQGNSAPDKSGLPSDRFSAERTGGSVSTLTIQRTQQEDSAVYLCASSLDVGYSPLHFGNGTRLTVT.

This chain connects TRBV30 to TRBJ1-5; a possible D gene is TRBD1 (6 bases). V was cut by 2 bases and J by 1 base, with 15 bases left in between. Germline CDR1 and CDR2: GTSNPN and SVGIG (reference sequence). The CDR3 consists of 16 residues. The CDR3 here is CAWSPTGGVSNQPQHF. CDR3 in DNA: TGTGCCTGGAGTCCGACAGGAGGAGTAAGCAATCAGCCCCAGCATTTT.

In DNA form, the CDR3 reads TGTGCCAGCAGTTACAGAAGGGGGCTCAACAATGAGCAGTTCTTC. Amino acids: CASSYRRGLNNEQFF. This chain connects TRBV6-5 to TRBJ2-1; 7 bases map to TRBD1. V gave up 2 bases and J gave up 5 bases; unmatched junction bases: 6. Germline lookup yields CDR1 MNHEY and CDR2 SVGAGI. The CDR3 covers 15 residues.

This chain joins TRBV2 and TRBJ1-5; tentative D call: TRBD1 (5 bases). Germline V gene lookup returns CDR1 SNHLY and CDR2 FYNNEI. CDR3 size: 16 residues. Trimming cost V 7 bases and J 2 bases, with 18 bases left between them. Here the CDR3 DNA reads TGTGCCAGCACTGTAAGCGCGGGAGGGGGCAATCAGCCCCAGCATTTT. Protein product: CASTVSAGGGNQPQHF.

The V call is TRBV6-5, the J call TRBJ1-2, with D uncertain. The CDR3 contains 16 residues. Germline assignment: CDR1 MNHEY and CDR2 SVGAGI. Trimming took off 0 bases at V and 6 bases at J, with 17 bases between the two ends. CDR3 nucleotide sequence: TGTGCCAGCAGTTACTCGGGCCGCTTGACGCTAGATGGCTACACCTTC. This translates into CASSYSGRLTLDGYTF.

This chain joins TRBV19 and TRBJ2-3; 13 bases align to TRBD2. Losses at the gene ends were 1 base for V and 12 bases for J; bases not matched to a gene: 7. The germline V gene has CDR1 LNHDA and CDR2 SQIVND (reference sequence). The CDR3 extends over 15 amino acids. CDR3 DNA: TGTGCCAGTAGTATAGGACTAGCGGGGGGCCCCGGTCAGTATTTT. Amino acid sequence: CASSIGLAGGPGQYF.

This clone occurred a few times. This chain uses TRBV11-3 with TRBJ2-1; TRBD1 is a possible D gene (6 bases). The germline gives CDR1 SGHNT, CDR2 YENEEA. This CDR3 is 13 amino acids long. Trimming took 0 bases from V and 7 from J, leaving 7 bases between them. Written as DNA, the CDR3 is TGTGCCAGCAGCTTAGATACAGGGAATGAGCAGTTCTTC. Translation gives CASSLDTGNEQFF.

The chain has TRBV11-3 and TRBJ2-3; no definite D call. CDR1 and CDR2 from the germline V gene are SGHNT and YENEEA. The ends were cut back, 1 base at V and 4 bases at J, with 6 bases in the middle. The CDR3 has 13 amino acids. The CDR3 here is CASSLASADTQYF. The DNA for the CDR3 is TGTGCCAGCAGCTTAGCGAGTGCAGATACGCAGTATTTT.

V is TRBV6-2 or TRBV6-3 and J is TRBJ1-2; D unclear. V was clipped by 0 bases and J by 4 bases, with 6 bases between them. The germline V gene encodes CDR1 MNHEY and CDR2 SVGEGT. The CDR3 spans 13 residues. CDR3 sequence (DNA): TGTGCCAGCAGTTACTCAGGCCTCTATGGCTACACCTTC. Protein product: CASSYSGLYGYTF.

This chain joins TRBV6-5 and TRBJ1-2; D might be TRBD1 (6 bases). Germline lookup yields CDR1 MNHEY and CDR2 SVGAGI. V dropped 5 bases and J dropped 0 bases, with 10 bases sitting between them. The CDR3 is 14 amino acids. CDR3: CASSRQESNYGYTF. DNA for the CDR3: TGTGCCAGCAGTCGACAGGAGTCTAACTATGGCTACACCTTC.

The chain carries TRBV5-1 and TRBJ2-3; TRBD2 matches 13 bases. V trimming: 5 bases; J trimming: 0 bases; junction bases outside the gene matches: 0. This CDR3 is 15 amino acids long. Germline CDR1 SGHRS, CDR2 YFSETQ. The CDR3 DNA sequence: TGCGCCAGCAGGACTAGCGGGGGGAGCACAGATACGCAGTATTTT. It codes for CASRTSGGSTDTQYF. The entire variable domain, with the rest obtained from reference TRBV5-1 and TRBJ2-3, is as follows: KAGVTQTPRYLIKTRGQQVTLSCSPISGHRSVSWYQQTPGQGLQFLFEYFSETQRNKGNFPGRFSGRQFSNSRSEMNVSTLELGDSALYLCASRTSGGSTDTQYFGPGTRLTVL.

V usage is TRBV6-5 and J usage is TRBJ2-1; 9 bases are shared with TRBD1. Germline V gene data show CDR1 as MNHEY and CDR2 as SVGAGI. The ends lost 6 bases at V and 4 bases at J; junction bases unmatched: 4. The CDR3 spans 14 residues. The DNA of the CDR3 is TGTGCCAGCAGGAGGGACAGGGATTACAATGAGCAGTTCTTC. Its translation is CASRRDRDYNEQFF.

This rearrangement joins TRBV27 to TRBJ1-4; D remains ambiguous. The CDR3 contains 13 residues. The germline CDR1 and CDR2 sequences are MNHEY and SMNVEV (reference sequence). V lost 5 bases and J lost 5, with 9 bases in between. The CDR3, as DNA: TGTGCCAGCAGTAAAGACGGGAATGAAAAACTGTTTTTT. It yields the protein CASSKDGNEKLFF.

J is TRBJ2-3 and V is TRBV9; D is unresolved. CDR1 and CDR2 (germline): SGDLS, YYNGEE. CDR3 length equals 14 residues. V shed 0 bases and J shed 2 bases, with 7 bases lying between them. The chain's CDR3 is CASSVGFNTDTQYF. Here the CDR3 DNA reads TGTGCCAGCAGCGTAGGTTTCAACACAGATACGCAGTATTTT.

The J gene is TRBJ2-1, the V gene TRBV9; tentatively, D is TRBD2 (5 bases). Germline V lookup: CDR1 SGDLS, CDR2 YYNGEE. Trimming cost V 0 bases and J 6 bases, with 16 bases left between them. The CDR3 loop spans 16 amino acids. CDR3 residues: CASSVVPSLAPNEQFF. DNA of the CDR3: TGTGCCAGCAGCGTAGTACCCTCGCTAGCCCCCAATGAGCAGTTCTTC. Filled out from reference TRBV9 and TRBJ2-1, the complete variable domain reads DSGVTQTPKHLITATGQRVTLRCSPRSGDLSVYWYQQSLDQGLQFLIQYYNGEERAKGNILERFSAQQFPDLHSELNLSSLELGDSALYFCASSVVPSLAPNEQFFGPGTRLTVL.

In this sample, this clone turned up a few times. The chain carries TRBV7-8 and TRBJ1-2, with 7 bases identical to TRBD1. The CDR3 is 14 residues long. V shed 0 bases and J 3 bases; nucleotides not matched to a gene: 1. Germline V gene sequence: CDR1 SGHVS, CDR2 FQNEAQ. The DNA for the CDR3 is TGTGCCAGCAGCTTAGCAGGGGGCGACTATGGCTACACCTTC. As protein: CASSLAGGDYGYTF.

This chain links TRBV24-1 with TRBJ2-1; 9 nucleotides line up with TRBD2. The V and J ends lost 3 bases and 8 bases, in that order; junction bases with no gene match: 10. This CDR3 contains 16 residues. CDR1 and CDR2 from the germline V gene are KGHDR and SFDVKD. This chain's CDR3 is CATSDLERGAGDEQFF. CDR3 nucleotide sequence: TGTGCCACCAGTGATCTAGAGCGGGGGGCCGGAGATGAGCAGTTCTTC.

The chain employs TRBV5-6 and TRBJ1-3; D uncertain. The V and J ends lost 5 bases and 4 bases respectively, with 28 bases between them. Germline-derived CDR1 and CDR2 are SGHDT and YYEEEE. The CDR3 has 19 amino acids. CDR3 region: CASRRSSLSPGRSGNTIYF. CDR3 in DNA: TGTGCCAGCAGACGATCGAGCTTATCCCCAGGAAGGTCAGGAAACACCATATATTTT.

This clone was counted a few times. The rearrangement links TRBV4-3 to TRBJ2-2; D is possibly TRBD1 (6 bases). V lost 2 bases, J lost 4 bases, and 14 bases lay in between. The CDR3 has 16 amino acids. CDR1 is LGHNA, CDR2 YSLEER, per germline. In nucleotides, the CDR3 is TGCGCCAGCAGCCAAAGTGGACAGCTACTCACCGGGGAGCTGTTTTTT. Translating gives CASSQSGQLLTGELFF.

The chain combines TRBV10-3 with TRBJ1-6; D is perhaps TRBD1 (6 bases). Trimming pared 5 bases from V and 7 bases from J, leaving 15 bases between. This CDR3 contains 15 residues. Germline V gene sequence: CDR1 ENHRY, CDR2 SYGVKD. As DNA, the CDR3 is TGTGCCATCAGTCGGGGAGGGGGTCTAAATTCACCCCTCCACTTT. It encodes CAISRGGGLNSPLHF.

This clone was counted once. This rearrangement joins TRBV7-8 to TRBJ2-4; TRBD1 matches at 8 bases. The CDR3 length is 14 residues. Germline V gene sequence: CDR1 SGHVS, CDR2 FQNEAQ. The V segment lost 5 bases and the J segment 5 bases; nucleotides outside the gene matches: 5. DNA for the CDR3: TGTGCCAGCAGCCGGACAGGGTTAGAAAACATTCAGTACTTC. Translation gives CASSRTGLENIQYF.